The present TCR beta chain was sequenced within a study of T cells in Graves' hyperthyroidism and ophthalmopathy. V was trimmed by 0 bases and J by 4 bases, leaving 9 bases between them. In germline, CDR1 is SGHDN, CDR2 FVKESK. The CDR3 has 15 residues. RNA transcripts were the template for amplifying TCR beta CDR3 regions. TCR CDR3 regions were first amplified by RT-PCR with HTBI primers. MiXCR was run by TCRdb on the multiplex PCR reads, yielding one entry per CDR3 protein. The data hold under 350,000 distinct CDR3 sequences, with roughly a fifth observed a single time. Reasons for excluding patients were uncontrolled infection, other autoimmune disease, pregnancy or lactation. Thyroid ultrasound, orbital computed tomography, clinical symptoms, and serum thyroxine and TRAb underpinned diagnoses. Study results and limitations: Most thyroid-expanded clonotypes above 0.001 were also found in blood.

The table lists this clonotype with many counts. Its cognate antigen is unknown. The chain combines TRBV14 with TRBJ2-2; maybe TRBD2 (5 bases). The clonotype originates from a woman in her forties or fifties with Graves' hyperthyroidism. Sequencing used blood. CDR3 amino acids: CASSQESGVTGELFF. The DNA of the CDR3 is TGTGCCAGCAGCCAAGAATCCGGGGTCACCGGGGAGCTGTTTTTT.